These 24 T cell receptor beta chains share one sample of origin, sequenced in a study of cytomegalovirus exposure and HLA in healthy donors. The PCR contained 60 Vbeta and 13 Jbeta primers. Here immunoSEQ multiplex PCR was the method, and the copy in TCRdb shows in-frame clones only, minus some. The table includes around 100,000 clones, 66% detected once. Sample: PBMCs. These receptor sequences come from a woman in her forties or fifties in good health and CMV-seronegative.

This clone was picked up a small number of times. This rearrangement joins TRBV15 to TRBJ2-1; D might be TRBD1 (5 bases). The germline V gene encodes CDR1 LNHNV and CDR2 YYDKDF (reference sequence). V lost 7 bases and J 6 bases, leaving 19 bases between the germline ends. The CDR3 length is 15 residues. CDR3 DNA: TGTGCCACCACCCTGGGGCAGGGTGGAGTCAATGAGCAGTTCTTC. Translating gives CATTLGQGGVNEQFF.

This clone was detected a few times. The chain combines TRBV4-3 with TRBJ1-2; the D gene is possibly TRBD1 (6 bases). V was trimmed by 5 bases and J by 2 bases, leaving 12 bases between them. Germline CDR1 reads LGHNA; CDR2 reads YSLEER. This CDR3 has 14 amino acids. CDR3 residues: CASSRGGENYGYTF. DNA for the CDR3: TGCGCCAGCAGCAGGGGGGGTGAGAACTATGGCTACACCTTC.

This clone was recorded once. In DNA form, the CDR3 reads TGTGCCAGCAGCCCAGGGACAGTCCTTGGGGCCAATGAGCAGTTCTTC. This codes for CASSPGTVLGANEQFF. The chain links TRBV9 to TRBJ2-1; the match to TRBD1 covers 7 bases. The CDR3 spans 16 residues. With 4 bases clipped from V and 6 bases from J, the junction kept 13 bases outside the gene matches. Germline V gene data show CDR1 as SGDLS and CDR2 as YYNGEE.

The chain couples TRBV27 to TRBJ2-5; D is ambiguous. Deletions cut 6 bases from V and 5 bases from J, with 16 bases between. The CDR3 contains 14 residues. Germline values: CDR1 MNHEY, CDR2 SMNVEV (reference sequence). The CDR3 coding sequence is TGTGCCAGCAGCCCCCGGCCGGGTTTGGAGACCCAGTACTTC. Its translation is CASSPRPGLETQYF.

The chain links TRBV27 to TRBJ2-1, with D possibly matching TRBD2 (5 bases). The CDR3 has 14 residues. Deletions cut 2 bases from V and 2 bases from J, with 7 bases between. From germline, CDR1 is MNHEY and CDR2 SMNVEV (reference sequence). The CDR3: CASSLRGTYNEQFF. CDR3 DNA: TGTGCCAGCAGTTTACGAGGGACCTACAATGAGCAGTTCTTC.

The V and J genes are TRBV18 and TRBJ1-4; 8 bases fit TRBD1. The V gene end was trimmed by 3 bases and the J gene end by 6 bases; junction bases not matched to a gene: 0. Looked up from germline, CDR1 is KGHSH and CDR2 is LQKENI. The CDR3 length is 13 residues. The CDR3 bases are TGTGCCAGCTCACCGACAGGGGATGAAAAACTGTTTTTT. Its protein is CASSPTGDEKLFF. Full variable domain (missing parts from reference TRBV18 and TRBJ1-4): NAGVMQNPRHLVRRRGQEARLRCSPMKGHSHVYWYRQLPEEGLKFMVYLQKENIIDESGMPKERFSAEFPKEGPSILRIQQVVRGDSAAYFCASSPTGDEKLFFGSGTQLSVL.

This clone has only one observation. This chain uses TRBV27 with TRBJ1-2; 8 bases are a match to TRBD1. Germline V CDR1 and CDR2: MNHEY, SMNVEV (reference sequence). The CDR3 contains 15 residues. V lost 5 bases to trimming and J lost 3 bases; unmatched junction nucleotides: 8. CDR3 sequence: CASSQQGVADYGYTF. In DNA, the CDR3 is TGTGCCAGCAGTCAACAGGGGGTTGCCGACTATGGCTACACCTTC.

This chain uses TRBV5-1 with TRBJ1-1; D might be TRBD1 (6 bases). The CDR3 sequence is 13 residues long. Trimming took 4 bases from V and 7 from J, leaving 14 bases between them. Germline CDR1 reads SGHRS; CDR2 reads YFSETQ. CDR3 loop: CASSLNRVGEAFF. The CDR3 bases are TGCGCCAGCAGCCTTAACAGGGTCGGTGAAGCTTTCTTT.

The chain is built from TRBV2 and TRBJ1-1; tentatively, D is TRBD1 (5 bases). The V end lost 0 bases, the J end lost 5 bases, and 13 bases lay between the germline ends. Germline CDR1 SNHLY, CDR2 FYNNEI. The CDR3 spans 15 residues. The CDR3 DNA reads TGTGCCAGCAGTGAAGCGGGGGGTTGGTATACTGAAGCTTTCTTT. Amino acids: CASSEAGGWYTEAFF. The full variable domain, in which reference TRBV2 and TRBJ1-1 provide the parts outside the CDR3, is EPEVTQTPSHQVTQMGQEVILRCVPISNHLYFYWYRQILGQKVEFLVSFYNNEISEKSEIFDDQFSVERPDGSNFTLKIRSTKLEDSAMYFCASSEAGGWYTEAFFGQGTRLTVV.

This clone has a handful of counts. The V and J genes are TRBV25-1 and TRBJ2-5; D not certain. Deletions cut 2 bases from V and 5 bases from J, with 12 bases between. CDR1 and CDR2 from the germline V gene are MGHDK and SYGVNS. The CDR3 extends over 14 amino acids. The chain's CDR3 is CASSEGVSRETQYF. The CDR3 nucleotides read TGTGCCAGCAGTGAAGGAGTATCCCGGGAGACCCAGTACTTC.

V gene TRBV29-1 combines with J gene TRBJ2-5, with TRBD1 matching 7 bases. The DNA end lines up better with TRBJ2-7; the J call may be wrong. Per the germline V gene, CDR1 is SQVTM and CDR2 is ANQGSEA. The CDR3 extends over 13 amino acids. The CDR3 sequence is CSVEVGQAYEQYF. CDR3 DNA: TGCAGCGTTGAAGTAGGACAGGCCTACGAGCAGTACTTC.

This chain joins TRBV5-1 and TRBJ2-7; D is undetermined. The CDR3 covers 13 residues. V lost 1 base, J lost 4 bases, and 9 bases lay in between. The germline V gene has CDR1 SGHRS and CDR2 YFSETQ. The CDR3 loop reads CASSLSAEYEQYF. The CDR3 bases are TGCGCCAGCAGCTTGTCCGCGGAGTACGAGCAGTACTTC.

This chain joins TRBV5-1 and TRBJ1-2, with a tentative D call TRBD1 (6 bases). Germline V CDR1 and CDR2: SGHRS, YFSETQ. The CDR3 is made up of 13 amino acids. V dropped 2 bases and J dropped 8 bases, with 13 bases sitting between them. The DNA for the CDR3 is TGCGCCAGCAGCTTCTCTGGGGGCGCCGGCTACACCTTC. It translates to CASSFSGGAGYTF.

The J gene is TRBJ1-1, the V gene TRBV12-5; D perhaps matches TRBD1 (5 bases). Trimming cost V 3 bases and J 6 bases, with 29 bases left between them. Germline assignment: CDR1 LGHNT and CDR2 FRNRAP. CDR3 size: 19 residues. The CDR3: CASGFLLGTGGEIYPEAFF. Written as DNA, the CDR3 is TGTGCTAGTGGTTTCCTACTCGGGACCGGAGGGGAGATTTACCCTGAAGCTTTCTTT.

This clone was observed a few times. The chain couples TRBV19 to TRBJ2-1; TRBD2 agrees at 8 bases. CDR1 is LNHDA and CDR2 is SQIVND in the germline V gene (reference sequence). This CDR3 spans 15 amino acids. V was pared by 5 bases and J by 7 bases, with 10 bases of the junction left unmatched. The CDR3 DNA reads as TGTGCCAGTAGTCCTAACGGGAGGGCTAGGAATGAGCAGTTCTTC. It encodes CASSPNGRARNEQFF.

CDR3: CASRFTGARNYGYTF. CDR3 nucleotides: TGCGCCAGCAGATTTACAGGGGCCAGAAACTATGGCTACACCTTC. The chain recombines TRBV5-1 with TRBJ1-2, with TRBD1 identical over 7 bases. In germline, CDR1 is SGHRS, CDR2 YFSETQ. The CDR3 is 15 amino acids. The V segment lost 5 bases and the J segment 2 bases; nucleotides outside the gene matches: 9.

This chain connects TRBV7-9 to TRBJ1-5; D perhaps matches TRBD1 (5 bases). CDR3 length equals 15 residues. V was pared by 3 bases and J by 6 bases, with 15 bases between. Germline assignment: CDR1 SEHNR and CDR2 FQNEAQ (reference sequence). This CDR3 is CASSFTGRDGQPQHF. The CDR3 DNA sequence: TGTGCCAGCAGCTTCACAGGCAGAGACGGTCAGCCCCAGCATTTT.

Written as DNA, the CDR3 is TGTGCCAGCAGTTACTCGACATACGAGCAGTACTTC. Translated: CASSYSTYEQYF. V gene TRBV6-6 combines with J gene TRBJ2-7; D is unresolved. This CDR3 spans 12 amino acids. Trimming took 0 bases from V and 4 from J, leaving 4 bases between them. Germline assignment: CDR1 MNHNY and CDR2 SVGAGI (reference sequence).

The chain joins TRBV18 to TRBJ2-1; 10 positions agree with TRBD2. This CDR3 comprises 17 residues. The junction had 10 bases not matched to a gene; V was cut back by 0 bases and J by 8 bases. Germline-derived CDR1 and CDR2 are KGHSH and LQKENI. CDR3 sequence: CASSPPPGLATTYEQFF. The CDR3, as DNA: TGTGCCAGCTCACCACCCCCGGGACTAGCGACGACCTATGAGCAGTTCTTC. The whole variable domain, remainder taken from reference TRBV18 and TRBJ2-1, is NAGVMQNPRHLVRRRGQEARLRCSPMKGHSHVYWYRQLPEEGLKFMVYLQKENIIDESGMPKERFSAEFPKEGPSILRIQQVVRGDSAAYFCASSPPPGLATTYEQFFGPGTRLTVL.

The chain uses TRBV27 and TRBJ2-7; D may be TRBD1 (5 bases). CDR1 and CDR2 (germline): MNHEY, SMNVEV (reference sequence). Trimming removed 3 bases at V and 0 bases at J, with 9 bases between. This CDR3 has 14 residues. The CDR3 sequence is CASSFGRDSYEQYF. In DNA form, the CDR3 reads TGTGCCAGCAGTTTTGGCAGGGACTCCTACGAGCAGTACTTC.

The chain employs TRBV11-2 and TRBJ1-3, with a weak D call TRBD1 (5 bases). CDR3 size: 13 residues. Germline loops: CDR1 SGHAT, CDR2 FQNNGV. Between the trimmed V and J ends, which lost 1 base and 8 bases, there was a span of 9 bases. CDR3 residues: CASSLAGGYTIYF. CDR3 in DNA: TGTGCCAGCAGCTTAGCCGGGGGGTACACCATATATTTT.

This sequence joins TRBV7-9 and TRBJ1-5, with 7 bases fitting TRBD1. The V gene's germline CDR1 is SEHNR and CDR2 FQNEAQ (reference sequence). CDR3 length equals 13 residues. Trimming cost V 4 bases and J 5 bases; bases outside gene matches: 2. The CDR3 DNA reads TGTGCCAGCAGCTCTCAGGGGGATCAGCCCCAGCATTTT. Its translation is CASSSQGDQPQHF.

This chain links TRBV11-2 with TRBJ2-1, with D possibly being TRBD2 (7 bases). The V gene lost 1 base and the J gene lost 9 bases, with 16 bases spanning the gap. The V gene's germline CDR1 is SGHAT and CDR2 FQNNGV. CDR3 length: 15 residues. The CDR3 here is CASSLAQGGTVEQFF. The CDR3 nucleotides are TGTGCCAGCAGCTTAGCACAGGGAGGGACCGTTGAGCAGTTCTTC.

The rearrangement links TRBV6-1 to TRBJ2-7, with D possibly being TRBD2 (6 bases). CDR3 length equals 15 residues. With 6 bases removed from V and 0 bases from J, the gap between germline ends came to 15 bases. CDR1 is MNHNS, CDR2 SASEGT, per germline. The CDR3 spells CASRYREPLSYEQYF. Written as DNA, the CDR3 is TGTGCCAGCAGATACCGGGAGCCTCTCTCCTACGAGCAGTACTTC.